The rows below give T cell receptor beta chains drawn from one sample of a study of early T cells in non-severe SARS-CoV-2 infection. TCRdb re-called the 5' RACE reads with MiXCR, one entry per CDR3 protein. The table shows about 59,000 distinct CDR3 sequences, with about 13% occurring only once. The input for sequencing was whole blood, taken at baseline. The receptors shown here come from an adult who was a healthcare worker with PCR-confirmed SARS-CoV-2 infection or an uninfected control (not recorded which). CDR3s include the opening cysteine and the closing phenylalanine or tryptophan. A D gene is named only where the DNA matches it firmly. Some rows mark clone size as missing; the rest say once, few, many or name a class of expanded clone.

NA TRBJ1-5 TRBV7-8 few CASSLGRGNQPQHF TGTGCCAGCAGCTTAGGACGGGGCAATCAGCCCCAGCATTTT
NA TRBJ1-1 TRBV4-1 NA CASSQAAGRIEAFF TGCGCCAGCAGCCAAGCTGCCGGTCGAATTGAAGCTTTCTTT
NA TRBJ2-1 TRBV7-2 many CASSLSIHEQFF TGTGCCAGCAGCCTTAGCATTCATGAGCAGTTCTTC
NA TRBJ2-2 TRBV27 NA CASSLRAGELFF TGTGCCAGCAGTCTGCGCGCCGGGGAGCTGTTTTTT
TRBD2 TRBJ2-1 TRBV10-3 NA CAISESGAGTSSYNEQFF TGTGCCATCAGTGAGTCCGGGGCAGGGACTAGCTCCTACAATGAGCAGTTCTTC
TRBD1 TRBJ1-1 TRBV7-8 few CASSLAGQGIITEAFF TGTGCCAGCAGCTTAGCCGGACAGGGGATAATCACTGAAGCTTTCTTT
NA TRBJ2-3 TRBV11-2 medium-sized CASSLGVVGTDTQYF TGTGCCAGCAGCTTAGGGGTTGTAGGCACGGATACGCAGTATTTT
TRBD1 TRBJ1-4 TRBV29-1 NA CSARTGVAYNEKLFF TGCAGCGCCCGGACAGGGGTCGCTTATAATGAAAAACTGTTTTTT
NA TRBJ1-2 TRBV28 many CASRLETPNYGYTF TGTGCCAGCAGACTCGAGACACCAAACTATGGCTACACCTTC
TRBD1 TRBJ1-5 TRBV20-1 few CSAQGQASHSNQPQHF TGCAGTGCGCAGGGACAGGCGTCTCACAGCAATCAGCCCCAGCATTTT
TRBD2 TRBJ2-2 TRBV12-3/TRBV12-4 NA CASSLGARSVRIPGLAGVAGELFF TGTGCCAGCAGTTTAGGCGCACGATCGGTCAGAATACCGGGACTAGCGGGAGTGGCCGGGGAGCTGTTTTTT
TRBD2 TRBJ2-5 TRBV7-9 few CASSVGGTSGETQYF TGTGCCAGCAGCGTTGGCGGGACTAGCGGCGAGACCCAGTACTTC
NA TRBJ1-4 TRBV12-3/TRBV12-4 NA CASSFQGPTNEKLFF TGTGCCAGCAGTTTTCAAGGGCCAACTAATGAAAAACTGTTTTTT
NA TRBJ1-1 TRBV30 few CACDRQLNTEAFF TGTGCCTGCGACCGACAGTTGAACACTGAAGCTTTCTTT
TRBD2 TRBJ2-3 TRBV11-2 many CASSLGPIIRVTSGDDTQYF TGTGCCAGCAGCTTAGGCCCTATAATCCGCGTTACTAGCGGGGACGATACGCAGTATTTT
NA TRBJ2-3 TRBV19 many CASRRGSKGDTQYF TGTGCCAGTAGAAGGGGCAGTAAAGGGGATACGCAGTATTTT
NA TRBJ2-5 TRBV20-1 few CSAGGASQETQYF TGCAGTGCGGGGGGGGCGTCGCAAGAGACCCAGTACTTC
TRBD2 TRBJ2-4 TRBV3-1 NA CASSQGTSGKNIQYF TGTGCCAGCAGCCAAGGGACTAGCGGCAAAAACATTCAGTACTTC
NA TRBJ2-3 TRBV24-1 NA CATSDPPADTQYF TGTGCCACCAGTGATCCCCCGGCAGATACGCAGTATTTT
NA TRBJ1-1 TRBV21-1 many CASRVARNTEAFF TGTGCCAGCAGGGTGGCACGGAACACTGAAGCTTTCTTT
TRBD2 TRBJ2-2 TRBV19 few CATTSGGFTGELFF TGTGCCACCACTAGCGGGGGCTTCACCGGGGAGCTGTTTTTT
NA TRBJ2-1 TRBV6-5 NA CASSSQSGVDSYNEQFF TGTGCCAGCAGTTCCCAATCGGGGGTGGACTCTTACAATGAGCAGTTCTTC
NA TRBJ2-1 TRBV28 few CASSSEDSFYNEQFF TGTGCCAGCAGTTCCGAGGATTCGTTTTACAATGAGCAGTTCTTC
NA TRBJ1-6 TRBV2 few CASSESRANNSPLHF TGTGCCAGCAGTGAATCCAGGGCCAATAATTCACCCCTCCACTTT
NA TRBJ2-1 TRBV20-1 NA CSALNPIGYNEQFF TGCAGTGCTCTTAATCCCATCGGGTACAATGAGCAGTTCTTC
TRBD2 TRBJ2-7 TRBV5-1 many CASSLEASGVTYEQYF TGCGCCAGCAGCTTGGAAGCTAGCGGGGTAACCTACGAGCAGTACTTC
NA TRBJ2-1 TRBV5-4 NA CASSGYGDISYNEQFF TGTGCCAGCAGCGGTTATGGGGACATCTCCTACAATGAGCAGTTCTTC
NA TRBJ1-4 TRBV27 many CASSAPGRGVEKLFF TGTGCCAGCAGTGCGCCGGGACGGGGGGTCGAAAAACTGTTTTTT
NA TRBJ1-1 TRBV2 NA CASRRDKGGTEAFF TGTGCCAGCAGGAGGGACAAGGGGGGCACTGAAGCTTTCTTT
NA TRBJ2-2 TRBV5-1 NA CASSLSSRANTGELFF TGCGCCAGCAGCTTGTCTAGCAGGGCGAACACCGGGGAGCTGTTTTTT
NA TRBJ1-5 TRBV6-6 NA CASRLGRSNNQPQHF TGTGCCAGCAGATTAGGAAGGAGCAACAATCAGCCCCAGCATTTT
NA TRBJ2-3 TRBV7-2 NA CASSRQAVGGTDTQYF TGTGCCAGCAGCAGACAAGCGGTGGGGGGCACAGATACGCAGTATTTT
NA TRBJ1-6 TRBV28 NA CASSSYRANSPLHF TGTGCCAGCAGTTCCTACAGGGCTAATTCACCCCTCCACTTT
TRBD2 TRBJ2-5 TRBV7-9 NA CASSLAGKGETQYF TGTGCCAGCAGCCTAGCGGGAAAAGGAGAGACCCAGTACTTC
TRBD1 TRBJ1-1 TRBV10-1 NA CASSKTQGANTEAFF TGCGCCAGCAGTAAGACACAGGGGGCGAACACTGAAGCTTTCTTT
TRBD1 TRBJ1-4 TRBV7-9 NA CASSLTGTGYEKLFF TGTGCCAGCAGCTTAACCGGGACAGGGTACGAAAAACTGTTTTTT
TRBD1 TRBJ2-2 TRBV7-2 NA CASIPGQGVTGELFF TGTGCCAGCATTCCGGGACAGGGGGTAACCGGGGAGCTGTTTTTT